These 5 T cell receptor beta chains originate from one sample sequenced in a study of T cell changes during pregnancy in multiple sclerosis. The assay was immunoSEQ multiplex PCR, and TCRdb's table has in-frame clones only and misses some. The repertoire holds over 70,000 clones, around 93% seen once, with 2% to 2.5% in the top ten. The sequencing used peripheral blood, collected in the third trimester of pregnancy. These receptors all stem from a female donor with multiple sclerosis, enrolled in a pregnancy study.

The V call is TRBV5-8, the J call TRBJ2-3, with D uncertain. The ends were cut back, 0 bases at V and 0 bases at J, with 5 bases in the middle. CDR1 is SGHTS and CDR2 is YDEGEE in the germline V gene. The CDR3 sequence is 14 residues long. Here the CDR3 DNA reads TGTGCCAGCAGCTTGGCGTTAAGCACAGATACGCAGTATTTT. This gives the protein CASSLALSTDTQYF.

The chain employs TRBV9 and TRBJ2-1, with TRBD2 identical over 9 bases. This CDR3 comprises 15 residues. Germline V gene lookup returns CDR1 SGDLS and CDR2 YYNGEE. The J segment lost 8 bases and the V segment lost 0 bases, leaving 6 bases of the junction unmatched. In DNA, the CDR3 is TGTGCCAGCAGCGTAGGGTTAGCGGGAGACCATGAGCAGTTCTTC. Translating gives CASSVGLAGDHEQFF.

The chain couples TRBV19 to TRBJ2-5; D perhaps matches TRBD1 (6 bases). Germline CDR1 is LNHDA and CDR2 is SQIVND (reference sequence). Trimming pared 3 bases from V and 7 bases from J, leaving 12 bases between. The CDR3 loop spans 13 amino acids. This CDR3 is CASSINREGTQYF. DNA for the CDR3: TGTGCCAGTAGTATCAACAGGGAAGGGACCCAGTACTTC.

The chain has TRBV18 and TRBJ2-5; possible D gene TRBD1, 5 bases. Germline CDR1 reads KGHSH; CDR2 reads LQKENI. The length of the CDR3 is 15 residues. Trimming removed 4 bases from V and 2 bases from J, with 14 bases in between. The CDR3 region is CASSQRKGAQETQYF. The CDR3 DNA follows: TGTGCCAGCTCACAAAGAAAAGGGGCTCAAGAGACCCAGTACTTC.

The V gene is TRBV7-9, the J gene TRBJ2-7, with a possible D match to TRBD2 (5 bases). Trimming took off 5 bases at V and 5 bases at J, with 13 bases between the two ends. Germline CDR1 reads SEHNR; CDR2 reads FQNEAQ (reference sequence). The CDR3 runs to 13 residues. CDR3 residues: CASSPTGVDEQYF. Here the CDR3 DNA reads TGTGCCAGCAGCCCCACCGGGGTCGACGAGCAGTACTTC.